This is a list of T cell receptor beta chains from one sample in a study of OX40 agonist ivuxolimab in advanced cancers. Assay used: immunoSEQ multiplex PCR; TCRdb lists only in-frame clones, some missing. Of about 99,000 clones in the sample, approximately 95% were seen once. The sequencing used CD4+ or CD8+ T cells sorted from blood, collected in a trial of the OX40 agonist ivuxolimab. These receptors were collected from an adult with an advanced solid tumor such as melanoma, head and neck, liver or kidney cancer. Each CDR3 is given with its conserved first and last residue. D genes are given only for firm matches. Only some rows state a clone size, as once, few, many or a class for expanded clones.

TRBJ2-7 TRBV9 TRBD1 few CARNRGFSYEQYF TGTGCCAGAAACAGGGGCTTCTCCTACGAGCAGTACTTC
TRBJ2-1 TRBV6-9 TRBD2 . CASTDGTSNEQFF TGTGCCTCCACGGATGGGACTAGCAATGAGCAGTTCTTC
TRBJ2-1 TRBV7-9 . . CASSPSWDEQFF TGTGCCAGCAGCCCTTCGTGGGATGAGCAGTTCTTC
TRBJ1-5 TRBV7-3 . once CASSPQPGYSNQPQHF TGTGCCAGCAGCCCTCAGCCGGGTTATAGCAATCAGCCCCAGCATTTT
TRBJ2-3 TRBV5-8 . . CASSSGTAKGDTQYF TGTGCCAGCAGCTCCGGGACTGCAAAAGGGGATACGCAGTATTTT
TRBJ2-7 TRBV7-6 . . CASSPRGGGYEQYF TGTGCCAGCAGCCCCCGAGGGGGAGGCTACGAGCAGTACTTC
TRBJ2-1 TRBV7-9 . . CASSHSSYNEQFF TGTGCCAGCAGCCATAGCTCCTACAATGAGCAGTTCTTC
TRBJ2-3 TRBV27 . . CASSLGVTDTQYF TGTGCCAGCAGTTTAGGCGTAACAGATACGCAGTATTTT
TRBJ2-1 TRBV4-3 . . CASSQDREQFF TGCGCCAGCAGCCAAGATCGAGAGCAGTTCTTC
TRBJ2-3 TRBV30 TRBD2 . CAWNRRLAIDTQYF TGTGCCTGGAATAGGAGACTAGCGATAGATACGCAGTATTTT
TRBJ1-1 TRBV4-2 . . CASSQESTEAFF TGTGCCAGCAGCCAAGAATCGACTGAAGCTTTCTTT
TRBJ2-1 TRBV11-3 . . CASSLSGNNEQFF TGTGCCAGCAGCTTATCGGGAAACAATGAGCAGTTCTTC
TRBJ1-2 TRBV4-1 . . CASSQEGGEGYTF TGCGCCAGCAGCCAAGAAGGGGGGGAAGGCTACACCTTC
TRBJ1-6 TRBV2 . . CASNDGESSYNSPLHF TGTGCCAGCAACGACGGCGAGAGCTCCTATAATTCACCCCTCCACTTT
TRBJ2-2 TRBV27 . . CASSLRGFGTGELFF TGTGCCAGCAGTTTAAGGGGGTTCGGGACCGGGGAGCTGTTTTTT
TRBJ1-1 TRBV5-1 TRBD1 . CASSLTGQGDGGTEAFF TGCGCCAGCAGCCTTACAGGACAGGGGGATGGTGGCACTGAAGCTTTCTTT
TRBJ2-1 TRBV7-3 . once CASSGGYNEQFF TGTGCCAGCAGCGGGGGCTACAATGAGCAGTTCTTC
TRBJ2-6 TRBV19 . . CASSQASGANVLTF TGTGCCAGTAGCCAGGCCTCTGGGGCCAACGTCCTGACTTTC
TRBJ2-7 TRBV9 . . CASSPGAGASYEQYF TGTGCCAGCAGCCCCGGGGCGGGGGCCTCCTACGAGCAGTACTTC
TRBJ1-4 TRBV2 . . CASSGTGGINEKLFF TGTGCCAGCAGTGGGACGGGAGGTATTAATGAAAAACTGTTTTTT
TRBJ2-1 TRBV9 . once CASSGDGTEQFF TGTGCCAGCAGCGGGGATGGTACAGAGCAGTTCTTC
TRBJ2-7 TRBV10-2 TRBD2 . CASCSGSSYEQYF TGCGCCAGCTGTAGCGGGAGCTCCTACGAGCAGTACTTC
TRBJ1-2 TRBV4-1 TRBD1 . CASSQDRSGQGVRGYTF TGCGCCAGCAGCCAAGATAGGTCGGGACAGGGAGTGCGTGGCTACACCTTC
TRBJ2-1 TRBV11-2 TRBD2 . CASSGRTSGGDNEQFF TGTGCCAGCAGCGGTAGGACTAGCGGGGGGGACAATGAGCAGTTCTTC
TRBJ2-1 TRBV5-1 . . CASSKTLTNEQFF TGCGCCAGCAGCAAAACCCTAACTAATGAGCAGTTCTTC
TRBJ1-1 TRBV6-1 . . CASSEWGGNTEAFF TGTGCCAGCAGTGAATGGGGGGGCAACACTGAAGCTTTCTTT
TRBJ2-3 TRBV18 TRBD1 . CASSPSDREDTQYF TGTGCCAGCTCACCGTCCGACAGGGAAGATACGCAGTATTTT
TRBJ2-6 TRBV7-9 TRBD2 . CASSLAGLAPGANVLTF TGTGCCAGCAGCTTAGCGGGACTAGCACCCGGGGCCAACGTCCTGACTTTC
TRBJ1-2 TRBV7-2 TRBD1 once CASSINRGPVYGYTF TGTGCCAGCAGTATTAACAGGGGGCCGGTCTATGGCTACACCTTC
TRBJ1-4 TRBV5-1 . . CASTLDTATNEKLFF TGCGCCAGCACCCTCGACACTGCAACTAATGAAAAACTGTTTTTT